What follows are 6 T cell receptor beta chains derived from one specimen sequenced in a study of human T cells and chemical hapten exposure. Time point reported: patch test 1, 2 weeks after DPC sensitization. Specified treatment: therapeutic diphenylcyclopropenone sensitization with weekly scalp DPC. TCRdb re-analysed the RACE reads in MiXCR, keeping a single row per CDR3 protein. Of around 100,000 distinct CDR3 sequences in the sample, around 10% were seen once. Here the sequenced sample was whole blood, taken in connection with sensitization to the hapten diphenylcyclopropenone (DPC). Source of these receptors: a woman aged 40-49 years with alopecia areata. Some clones in this sample may be carry-over from other donors' samples.

The sample holds a few counts of this clonotype. The rearrangement links TRBV20-1 to TRBJ2-1; no clear D gene. This CDR3 region has 11 residues. V lost 2 bases to trimming and J lost 9 bases, with 8 bases between them. The germline CDR1 and CDR2 sequences are DFQATT and SNEGSKA (reference sequence). CDR3 nucleotides: TGCAGTGCTAGACGCGGCACTGAGCAGTTCTTC. As protein: CSARRGTEQFF.

There are many counts of this clonotype. V usage is TRBV27 and J usage is TRBJ2-2, with TRBD2 matching over 13 bases. The CDR3 has 19 residues. Germline V lookup: CDR1 MNHEY, CDR2 SMNVEV (reference sequence). V was pared by 4 bases and J by 7 bases, with 15 bases of the junction left unmatched. The CDR3 protein is CASSSGTSGIPRGHGELFF. DNA for the CDR3: TGTGCCAGCAGTTCAGGGACTAGCGGGATCCCCCGGGGGCACGGGGAGCTGTTTTTT.

This clonotype turned up a few times. The chain is built from TRBV14 and TRBJ2-7, with a possible D match to TRBD2 (5 bases). This CDR3 region has 15 residues. Per the germline V gene, CDR1 is SGHDN and CDR2 is FVKESK. The V and J ends lost 0 bases and 6 bases respectively, with 15 bases between them. In DNA, the CDR3 is TGTGCCAGCAGCCAAGATCACGGGAACCCCTTCGAGCAGTACTTC. Translated: CASSQDHGNPFEQYF.

This clonotype was picked up a small number of times. The chain recombines TRBV11-2 with TRBJ2-1; D call uncertain. Trimming took 0 bases from V and 6 from J, leaving 15 bases between them. The germline V gene has CDR1 SGHAT and CDR2 FQNNGV. The CDR3 contains 16 residues. The CDR3 sequence: CASSLESRAPLNEQFF. The CDR3 region has the DNA TGTGCCAGCAGCTTAGAGTCCCGAGCGCCCCTCAATGAGCAGTTCTTC. The variable domain in full, with the rest retrieved from reference TRBV11-2 and TRBJ2-1, is EAGVAQSPRYKIIEKRQSVAFWCNPISGHATLYWYQQILGQGPKLLIQFQNNGVVDDSQLPKDRFSAERLKGVDSTLKIQPAKLEDSAVYLCASSLESRAPLNEQFFGPGTRLTVL.

In the case of this clonotype: Just one base apart from a much larger clone, this may be a read error. This is likely a read error, given that the CDR3 carries no conserved phenylalanine or tryptophan at its end. Written as DNA, the CDR3 is TGCAGCGCGACGACAGGGGGCACCTACGAGCAGTACATC. It is translated as CSATTGGTYEQYI. The chain employs TRBV29-1 and TRBJ2-7; 10 nucleotides align to TRBD1. This CDR3 region has 13 residues. Germline V gives CDR1 SQVTM, CDR2 ANQGSEA. J lost 2 bases, V lost 7 bases, and 5 bases had no gene match.

The table lists this clonotype with a few counts. J is TRBJ2-1 and V is TRBV5-1, with D possibly TRBD2 on 6 matching bases. The germline V and J ends were trimmed by 5 bases and 6 bases, with 15 bases remaining between them. The CDR3 has 14 amino acids. Germline V gene lookup returns CDR1 SGHRS and CDR2 YFSETQ. DNA for the CDR3: TGCGCCAGCAGTCAAGGCCGCGGGATCAATGAGCAGTTCTTC. Its translation is CASSQGRGINEQFF.